This T cell receptor (beta chain) is drawn from a study of sequential checkpoint blockade in melanoma. Study context: First-line arms were nivolumab then ipilimumab, or the reverse, randomized 1:1. DNA from over 80 pretreatment tumor samples underwent TCRβ immunosequencing. Matched biopsies came pretreatment and at week 13 for about 24 patients.

Documented treatment: randomized to nivolumab then ipilimumab (arm A) or the reverse (arm B). The CDR3 is 15 amino acids. Here immunoSEQ multiplex PCR was the method, and the copy in TCRdb shows in-frame clones only, minus some. Of about 37,000 clones listed, 32% were seen once; the top ten hold 1.5% to 2%. The input for sequencing was tumor tissue (inferred from file names), taken from a patient given nivolumab and ipilimumab in sequence. This sequence joins TRBV21-1 and TRBJ2-1; the table's D call, TRBD1, has no DNA check behind it. TRBV21-1 is noted as a pseudogene. The source is a human donor with melanoma. CDR3 sequence reads: CASSVGQISPSEQFF. CDR3 bases: TGTGCCAGCAGTGTGGGCCAGATCTCCCCAAGCGAGCAGTTCTTC.